This T cell receptor (beta chain) is from a study of blood T cell repertoires in COVID-19. Germline V CDR1 and CDR2: SGHDN, FVKESK. This CDR3 comprises 13 residues. The V and J ends lost 4 bases and 7 bases respectively, with 13 bases between them. This table comes from immunoSEQ multiplex PCR, and its TCRdb copy is limited to in-frame clones, with some not included. The sample lists 150,000 to 200,000 clones; about nine tenths were seen once. The chain uses TRBV14 and TRBJ1-2; D not certain. This clonotype originated in a man younger than 35 who had recovered from COVID-19. Input material: peripheral blood. The CDR3 DNA reads as TGTGCCAGCAGCCTTAATAGTTATGGTGGCTACACCTTC. It is translated as CASSLNSYGGYTF.